Listed here are 14 T cell receptor beta chains from one sample, sequenced in a study of cytomegalovirus exposure and HLA in healthy donors. Primers for the PCR totalled 60 Vbeta and 13 Jbeta. The protocol was immunoSEQ multiplex PCR, while the TCRdb copy is restricted to in-frame clones and leaves out a portion. The sample has roughly 120,000 clones, more than 8% seen once. The sample taken for sequencing was PBMCs. All receptors derive from a man aged 40-49 years in good health and CMV-seronegative.

The chain couples TRBV7-9 to TRBJ1-6; the match to TRBD1 covers 8 bases. The germline V gene has CDR1 SEHNR and CDR2 FQNEAQ (reference sequence). J gave up 9 bases and V 0 bases, and 10 bases lay outside the gene matches. The CDR3 sequence is 17 residues long. The CDR3 region is CASSLALVQGVGSPLHF. The CDR3 DNA sequence: TGTGCCAGCAGCTTAGCGCTGGTACAGGGGGTCGGTTCACCCCTCCACTTT.

This clone was counted a few times. CDR3 protein: CASSFTAGVEQYF. CDR3 DNA: TGTGCCAGCAGTTTCACGGCAGGCGTCGAGCAGTACTTC. The genes are TRBV27 and TRBJ2-7, with unresolved D. Trimming cost V 3 bases and J 6 bases, with 12 bases left between them. The germline CDR1 and CDR2 sequences are MNHEY and SMNVEV (reference sequence). This CDR3 is built from 13 residues.

V and J are TRBV5-1 and TRBJ2-3, with 8 bases matching TRBD1. This CDR3 has 14 residues. V trimming: 3 bases; J trimming: 2 bases; junction bases outside the gene matches: 2. The germline CDR1 and CDR2 sequences are SGHRS and YFSETQ. DNA for the CDR3: TGCGCCAGCAGCTGGACAGGGAACACAGATACGCAGTATTTT. Translating it yields CASSWTGNTDTQYF.

This chain links TRBV15 with TRBJ1-2; 7 bases map to TRBD1. V lost 0 bases, J lost 4 bases, and 5 bases stayed unmatched. Germline V CDR1 and CDR2: LNHNV, YYDKDF (reference sequence). CDR3 length equals 15 residues. CDR3 residues: CATSRETGSSYGYTF. In DNA form, the CDR3 reads TGTGCCACCAGCAGAGAGACAGGGAGTTCCTATGGCTACACCTTC.

CDR3 DNA sequence: TGTGCCATCAGTGAGGCCCGACAGGGATCAAACACTGAAGCTTTCTTT. Protein: CAISEARQGSNTEAFF. The chain has TRBV10-3 and TRBJ1-1, with 7 nucleotides matching TRBD1. This CDR3 region has 16 residues. The V and J ends lost 2 bases and 2 bases, in that order; junction bases with no gene match: 8. The V gene's germline CDR1 is ENHRY and CDR2 SYGVKD.

J is TRBJ1-2 and V is TRBV6-6; the D is unclear. The length of the CDR3 is 15 residues. V lost 0 bases, J lost 3 bases, and 11 bases lay in between. Germline V gene data show CDR1 as MNHNY and CDR2 as SVGAGI (reference sequence). The CDR3 region is CASSYSEGLYYGYTF. The DNA for the CDR3 is TGTGCCAGCAGTTACTCGGAGGGTCTTTACTATGGCTACACCTTC.

This clone was detected only a few times. The chain joins TRBV7-6 to TRBJ2-7; perhaps TRBD2 as D (6 bases). Germline assignment: CDR1 SGHVS and CDR2 FNYEAQ. The V and J ends lost 1 base and 1 base respectively, with 8 bases between them. The CDR3 is 14 amino acids. The DNA for the CDR3 is TGTGCCAGCAGCTTAGGACTAGGGTCCTACGAGCAGTACTTC. This translates into CASSLGLGSYEQYF.

This clone was picked up a small number of times. The chain links TRBV4-1 to TRBJ2-7, with 7 bases lining up with TRBD1. This CDR3 region has 14 residues. Per germline, CDR1 MGHRA and CDR2 YSYEKL. V lost 4 bases to trimming and J lost 5 bases; unmatched junction nucleotides: 8. CDR3 protein: CASSPRTGAHEQYF. The DNA for the CDR3 is TGCGCCAGCAGCCCCCGGACAGGAGCCCACGAGCAGTACTTC.

The J gene is TRBJ2-4, the V gene TRBV29-1; 10 positions agree with TRBD1. Losses at the gene ends were 4 bases for V and 1 base for J; bases not matched to a gene: 10. From germline, CDR1 is SQVTM and CDR2 ANQGSEA. The length of the CDR3 is 17 residues. CDR3 sequence: CSVVPWGGQGAKNIQYF. CDR3 bases: TGCAGCGTTGTCCCTTGGGGGGGACAGGGGGCCAAAAACATTCAGTACTTC. Full variable domain (rest looked up from reference TRBV29-1 and TRBJ2-4): SAVISQKPSRDICQRGTSLTIQCQVDSQVTMMFWYRQQPGQSLTLIATANQGSEATYESGFVIDKFPISRPNLTFSTLTVSNMSPEDSSIYLCSVVPWGGQGAKNIQYFGAGTRLSVL.

This clone has more than one count but fewer than ten. The chain couples TRBV5-6 to TRBJ1-6, with D possibly matching TRBD1 (6 bases). V lost 0 bases, J lost 10 bases, and 8 bases lay in between. The CDR3 is 13 amino acids. CDR1 is SGHDT and CDR2 is YYEEEE in the germline V gene. Here the CDR3 DNA reads TGTGCCAGCAGCTTGGGGACAGACTCACCCCTCCACTTT. This encodes CASSLGTDSPLHF.

This clone was seen a few times. The chain has TRBV6-5 and TRBJ2-5, with 8 bases matching TRBD2. Germline CDR1 reads MNHEY; CDR2 reads SVGAGI. Trimming took 5 bases from V and 4 from J; bases not matched to a gene: 9. The CDR3 has 15 residues. The CDR3 spells CASSALGTRGETQYF. The CDR3 DNA reads as TGTGCCAGCAGTGCCCTCGGGACTAGGGGAGAGACCCAGTACTTC.

The DNA of the CDR3 is TGTGCCAGCTACAGACAACATCTCACAGATACGCAGTATTTT. Translated, it gives CASYRQHLTDTQYF. The chain has TRBV6-1 and TRBJ2-3; unclear D gene. There are 14 residues in the CDR3. CDR1 MNHNS and CDR2 SASEGT come from the germline V gene. V was pared by 8 bases and J by 2 bases, with 14 bases between.

This sequence joins TRBV7-9 and TRBJ2-4, with D unclear. V shed 0 bases and J shed 0 bases, with 6 bases lying between them. The CDR3 is 15 residues long. Germline CDR1 and CDR2: SEHNR and FQNEAQ (reference sequence). CDR3 DNA: TGTGCCAGCAGCTTAGCCTCTACAGCCAAAAACATTCAGTACTTC. As protein: CASSLASTAKNIQYF.

This clone was observed a few times. The V and J genes are TRBV4-1 and TRBJ2-2; D ambiguous. V lost 2 bases and J 6 bases, leaving 10 bases between the germline ends. CDR3 length: 14 residues. The germline V gene has CDR1 MGHRA and CDR2 YSYEKL. This chain's CDR3 is CASSQQRASGELFF. For the CDR3, the DNA is TGCGCCAGCAGCCAACAAAGAGCGTCCGGGGAGCTGTTTTTT.